Given below is one TCR beta chain in context. Germline trimming cut 0 bases from V and 4 bases from J; bases unmatched to any gene: 2. Germline CDR1 is SGHRS and CDR2 is YFSETQ. CDR3 length: 15 residues. As processed by the authors: Reference gene primer amplification yielded estimated nucleated cell counts. Some clones are missing from TCRdb's copy, which holds only in-frame ones; the method was immunoSEQ multiplex PCR. The D gene and trimming were derived from the DNA, and the V and J assignments and clone size from that table. The sample records about 190,000 clones, approximately 87% being singletons. The data belong to a study of blood T cell repertoires in COVID-19. At the level of the study: Sites across the United States, Italy and Spain contributed samples from acute and convalescent COVID-19. From T cells, B-cell-depleted T cells, or PBMCs came the material, which was cDNA or gDNA.

This sequence originates from a woman aged 18-30 years who had recovered from COVID-19. The chain uses TRBV5-1 and TRBJ1-2; 11 positions agree with TRBD1. The sequencing input was peripheral blood. The CDR3 region has the DNA TGCGCCAGCAGCTTGGGGACAGGGGGCGGCTATGGCTACACCTTC. It translates to CASSLGTGGGYGYTF.